The next 28 T cell receptor beta chains were all read from a single sample in a study of cytomegalovirus exposure and HLA in healthy donors. The PCR employed 60 Vbeta primers together with 13 Jbeta primers. The assay was immunoSEQ multiplex PCR, and TCRdb's table has in-frame clones only and misses some. The sample's table shows about 130,000 clones. Sequencing was carried out using PBMCs. These receptors came from a young man in good health and CMV-seronegative.

CDR3 amino acids: CASSLPTGTSVTGELFF. The CDR3 DNA reads as TGTGCCAGCAGCCTTCCGACCGGGACTAGTGTAACCGGGGAGCTGTTTTTT. The chain is built from TRBV11-2 and TRBJ2-2; TRBD2 aligns across 8 bases. Germline loops: CDR1 SGHAT, CDR2 FQNNGV. The trim removed 5 bases at V and 5 bases at J, leaving 13 bases unmatched. This CDR3 is 17 amino acids long. Variable domain in full (rest from reference TRBV11-2 and TRBJ2-2): EAGVAQSPRYKIIEKRQSVAFWCNPISGHATLYWYQQILGQGPKLLIQFQNNGVVDDSQLPKDRFSAERLKGVDSTLKIQPAKLEDSAVYLCASSLPTGTSVTGELFFGEGSRLTVL.

The chain employs TRBV9 and TRBJ1-2; 8 bases are a match to TRBD1. Trimming cost V 3 bases and J 3 bases; bases outside gene matches: 10. Per germline, CDR1 SGDLS and CDR2 YYNGEE. There are 16 residues in the CDR3. The CDR3 reads CASSDPGQGFYYGYTF. The CDR3 DNA sequence: TGTGCCAGCAGCGACCCTGGACAGGGCTTTTACTATGGCTACACCTTC.

The V call is TRBV6-5, the J call TRBJ1-3; possible D gene TRBD1, 5 bases. The CDR3 runs 16 residues. With 0 bases removed from V and 0 bases from J, the gap between germline ends came to 9 bases. Germline V gene data show CDR1 as MNHEY and CDR2 as SVGAGI. Written as DNA, the CDR3 is TGTGCCAGCAGTTACTCTGGACAAATCTCTGGAAACACCATATATTTT. It is translated as CASSYSGQISGNTIYF.

The rearrangement uses TRBV27 and TRBJ1-2; 9 bases fit TRBD1. Germline CDR1 is MNHEY and CDR2 is SMNVEV (reference sequence). The CDR3 sequence is 14 residues long. The ends lost 5 bases at V and 2 bases at J; junction bases unmatched: 3. In nucleotides, the CDR3 is TGTGCCAGCAGTCAAGGACAGGGGAACTATGGCTACACCTTC. It translates to CASSQGQGNYGYTF.

This chain connects TRBV9 to TRBJ2-7; the match to TRBD1 covers 10 bases. The CDR3 is 14 residues long. Germline assignment: CDR1 SGDLS and CDR2 YYNGEE. The ends lost 4 bases at V and 3 bases at J; junction bases unmatched: 4. The CDR3 spells CASSLGQGGYEQYF. The CDR3 DNA reads as TGTGCCAGCAGCCTTGGACAGGGGGGCTACGAGCAGTACTTC.

The chain couples TRBV4-1 to TRBJ2-5; no reliable D call. The V gene lost 2 bases and the J gene lost 0 bases, with 7 bases spanning the gap. Germline assignment: CDR1 MGHRA and CDR2 YSYEKL. The CDR3 is made up of 14 amino acids. CDR3: CASSQILYQETQYF. In DNA, the CDR3 is TGCGCCAGCAGCCAAATTCTGTACCAAGAGACCCAGTACTTC.

The chain is built from TRBV5-4 and TRBJ2-3; the match to TRBD2 covers 11 bases. This CDR3 spans 17 amino acids. J gave up 0 bases and V 2 bases, and 5 bases lay outside the gene matches. Germline assignment: CDR1 SGHNT and CDR2 YYREEE (reference sequence). For the CDR3, the DNA is TGTGCCAGCAGCTTCGCCCCTAGCGGGAGGAGCACAGATACGCAGTATTTT. It is translated as CASSFAPSGRSTDTQYF.

This chain connects TRBV7-6 to TRBJ2-7, with D hard to call. Germline V gene lookup returns CDR1 SGHVS and CDR2 FNYEAQ. Trimming took 1 base from V and 6 from J, leaving 7 bases between them. The CDR3 covers 12 residues. The CDR3, as DNA: TGTGCCAGCAGCTTAGGCAGGCTCGAGCAGTACTTC. This encodes CASSLGRLEQYF.

This sequence joins TRBV9 and TRBJ1-4; no reliable D call. The CDR3 extends over 15 amino acids. CDR1 and CDR2 (germline): SGDLS, YYNGEE. Trimming took off 4 bases at V and 10 bases at J, with 20 bases between the two ends. CDR3 in DNA: TGTGCCAGCAGCCCCGGTGGAACTGGGAGTGGAAAACTGTTTTTT. It encodes CASSPGGTGSGKLFF.

The chain recombines TRBV28 with TRBJ2-7, with 11 bases lining up with TRBD2. This CDR3 has 15 amino acids. CDR1 is MDHEN and CDR2 is SYDVKM in the germline V gene. V was pared by 5 bases and J by 2 bases, with 5 bases of the junction left unmatched. This CDR3 is CASSQGTSGTYEQYF. CDR3 nucleotides: TGTGCCAGCAGTCAGGGGACTAGCGGTACCTACGAGCAGTACTTC.

To note about this clone: Other nucleotide sequences from this sample produce the same CDR3. The chain joins TRBV7-9 to TRBJ1-1; maybe TRBD1 (5 bases). Trimming pared 5 bases from V and 2 bases from J, leaving 9 bases between. Looked up from germline, CDR1 is SEHNR and CDR2 is FQNEAQ (reference sequence). This CDR3 comprises 13 residues. The CDR3 spells CASSLTGNTEAFF. DNA of the CDR3: TGTGCCAGCAGCCTAACAGGCAACACTGAAGCTTTCTTT. The variable domain in full, completed from reference TRBV7-9 and TRBJ1-1, reads DTGVSQNPRHKITKRGQNVTFRCDPISEHNRLYWYRQTLGQGPEFLTYFQNEAQLEKSRLLSDRFSAERPKGSFSTLEIQRTEQGDSAMYLCASSLTGNTEAFFGQGTRLTVV.

The V gene is TRBV6-5, the J gene TRBJ2-7; TRBD1 matches at 7 bases. With V trimmed by 6 bases and J by 3 bases, 5 bases remained unmatched. There are 13 residues in the CDR3. Germline V gives CDR1 MNHEY, CDR2 SVGAGI. CDR3 amino acids: CASRRTGFYEQYF. The CDR3 nucleotides read TGTGCCAGCAGGAGGACAGGTTTCTACGAGCAGTACTTC.

This chain joins TRBV30 and TRBJ1-1; TRBD1 matches at 7 bases. The germline gives CDR1 GTSNPN, CDR2 SVGIG (reference sequence). Trimming took 2 bases from V and 6 from J; bases not matched to a gene: 12. The CDR3 loop spans 15 amino acids. The CDR3 here is CAWSNTRQGVAEAFF. The CDR3 nucleotides read TGTGCCTGGAGTAACACTCGACAGGGAGTTGCTGAAGCTTTCTTT.

The rearrangement links TRBV7-6 to TRBJ2-7, with a tentative D call TRBD1 (6 bases). V was shortened by 5 bases and J by 7 bases, with 15 bases between the two germline ends. Looked up from germline, CDR1 is SGHVS and CDR2 is FNYEAQ. The CDR3 length is 13 residues. In DNA form, the CDR3 reads TGTGCCAGCAGCCGGGACACCCTGAGGGAGCAGTACTTC. Its translation: CASSRDTLREQYF.

V gene TRBV6-1 combines with J gene TRBJ1-2; the D gene is possibly TRBD1 (6 bases). This CDR3 spans 15 amino acids. Trimming shortened V by 7 bases and J by 7 bases, and 22 bases separated the two germline ends. Germline CDR1 MNHNS, CDR2 SASEGT. CDR3 nucleotide sequence: TGTGCCAGCACCGCGGACAGCCGACAACGAAGTGGCTACACCTTC. This codes for CASTADSRQRSGYTF.

The rearrangement joins TRBV10-3 to TRBJ2-5; 7 nucleotides agree with TRBD1. V was clipped by 4 bases and J by 4 bases; unmatched bases: 9. Germline CDR1 and CDR2: ENHRY and SYGVKD. The CDR3 has 15 residues. Written as DNA, the CDR3 is TGTGCCATCAGTGCCCCGGGACAGCCTAGAGAGACCCAGTACTTC. Translation gives CAISAPGQPRETQYF.

V is TRBV19 and J is TRBJ1-1; 9 bases are shared with TRBD1. CDR3 length: 15 residues. Unmatched junction bases numbered 2, after V lost 3 bases and J lost 0 bases. CDR1 and CDR2 from the germline V gene are LNHDA and SQIVND (reference sequence). The CDR3, as DNA: TGTGCCAGTAGTATGGACAGGGGTGTGAACACTGAAGCTTTCTTT. Its protein is CASSMDRGVNTEAFF.

This chain joins TRBV7-9 and TRBJ2-1; D is possibly TRBD2 (5 bases). The CDR3 contains 15 residues. Trimming stripped 4 bases from V and 5 bases from J, with 15 bases between. Germline V gene lookup returns CDR1 SEHNR and CDR2 FQNEAQ (reference sequence). The CDR3 nucleotides are TGTGCCAGCAGCTCATGGGAGCGAACTAACAATGAGCAGTTCTTC. Protein: CASSSWERTNNEQFF.

The chain uses TRBV7-2 and TRBJ2-7, with 7 bases matching TRBD2. CDR1 and CDR2 from the germline V gene are SGHTA and FQGNSA. CDR3 length equals 15 residues. J lost 2 bases, V lost 3 bases, and 7 bases had no gene match. The CDR3 region is CASSFRTGTTYEQYF. The CDR3, as DNA: TGTGCCAGCAGCTTCCGGACGGGGACTACCTACGAGCAGTACTTC. The full variable domain, with the rest looked up from reference TRBV7-2 and TRBJ2-7, is GAGVSQSPSNKVTEKGKDVELRCDPISGHTALYWYRQSLGQGLEFLIYFQGNSAPDKSGLPSDRFSAERTGGSVSTLTIQRTQQEDSAVYLCASSFRTGTTYEQYFGPGTRLTVT.

CDR3 in amino acids: CASSEALSGLGEKLFF. CDR3 sequence (DNA): TGTGCCAGCAGTGAAGCGCTTTCGGGGTTGGGTGAAAAACTGTTTTTT. The V and J genes are TRBV6-1 and TRBJ1-4; D remains unclear. The V and J ends lost 0 bases and 7 bases respectively, with 15 bases between them. Germline CDR1 is MNHNS and CDR2 is SASEGT. The CDR3 has 16 amino acids.

The CDR3 DNA reads as TGTGCCAGCAGCTTAGTCGCAGGGACTCTCTCTGGAAACACCATATATTTT. This codes for CASSLVAGTLSGNTIYF. V is TRBV7-6 and J is TRBJ1-3; maybe TRBD1 (5 bases). Germline assignment: CDR1 SGHVS and CDR2 FNYEAQ. Trimming removed 1 base from V and 0 bases from J, with 13 bases in between. The CDR3 contains 17 residues.

J is TRBJ2-5 and V is TRBV6-1; D is undetermined. Per germline, CDR1 MNHNS and CDR2 SASEGT. The CDR3 length is 15 residues. The V end was cut by 2 bases, the J end by 2 bases, with 12 bases between. The CDR3 spells CASSEFVGQQETQYF. CDR3 bases: TGTGCCAGCAGTGAATTCGTGGGCCAGCAAGAGACCCAGTACTTC.

The genes are TRBV30 and TRBJ1-5, with D possibly TRBD1 on 6 matching bases. Looked up from germline, CDR1 is GTSNPN and CDR2 is SVGIG (reference sequence). CDR3 size: 12 residues. V lost 4 bases, J lost 2 bases, and 6 bases lay in between. The CDR3 sequence is CAWTGGNQPQHF. CDR3 DNA: TGTGCCTGGACAGGGGGCAATCAGCCCCAGCATTTT.

CDR3 sequence: CASSLRFTDGAGELFF. In DNA, the CDR3 is TGTGCCAGCAGCTTAAGGTTTACAGACGGGGCCGGGGAGCTGTTTTTT. The rearrangement uses TRBV7-9 and TRBJ2-2; weak D call: TRBD2 (5 bases). Germline V gene data show CDR1 as SEHNR and CDR2 as FQNEAQ (reference sequence). Deletions cut 2 bases from V and 6 bases from J, with 16 bases between. The CDR3 is 16 residues long.

The V and J genes are TRBV30 and TRBJ1-5; 10 nucleotides agree with TRBD1. The CDR3 extends over 14 amino acids. The V segment lost 5 bases and the J segment 4 bases; nucleotides outside the gene matches: 5. Per germline, CDR1 GTSNPN and CDR2 SVGIG (reference sequence). CDR3 sequence: CAWARDRGNQPQHF. CDR3 sequence (DNA): TGTGCCTGGGCGCGGGACAGGGGTAATCAGCCCCAGCATTTT.

The V and J genes are TRBV2 and TRBJ1-6; TRBD1 agrees at 7 bases. The germline CDR1 and CDR2 sequences are SNHLY and FYNNEI. Trimming at V came to 8 bases and at J to 8 bases, leaving 12 bases not matched to a gene. This CDR3 is 15 amino acids long. Here the CDR3 reads CASRGQLNEHSPLHF. In nucleotides, the CDR3 is TGTGCCAGCCGGGGACAGCTCAACGAGCATTCACCCCTCCACTTT. Based on the CDR3 plus reference TRBV2 and TRBJ1-6, the full variable domain is EPEVTQTPSHQVTQMGQEVILRCVPISNHLYFYWYRQILGQKVEFLVSFYNNEISEKSEIFDDQFSVERPDGSNFTLKIRSTKLEDSAMYFCASRGQLNEHSPLHFGNGTRLTVT.

The genes are TRBV5-6 and TRBJ1-6, with D unclear. Germline V CDR1 and CDR2: SGHDT, YYEEEE. The CDR3 runs 13 residues. The V and J ends lost 2 bases and 5 bases respectively, with 5 bases between them. The CDR3 bases are TGTGCCAGCAGCTTTCCTAATAATTCACCCCTCCACTTT. This sequence encodes CASSFPNNSPLHF.

The chain couples TRBV4-3 to TRBJ2-7; no definite D call. V was cut by 0 bases and J by 1 base, with 7 bases left in between. This CDR3 contains 14 residues. CDR1 and CDR2 from the germline V gene are LGHNA and YSLEER. The chain's CDR3 is CASSQDRWSYEQYF. CDR3 sequence (DNA): TGCGCCAGCAGCCAAGACAGGTGGTCCTACGAGCAGTACTTC.